The next 11 T cell receptor beta chains were all read from a single sample in a study of HIV-infected children after antiretroviral therapy interruption. As for treatment: PENTA 11 planned treatment interruption arm or continuous ART arm. RNA-based 3' RACE libraries used unique molecular identifiers. MiXCR, applied by TCRdb to the 3' RACE reads, yields one record per CDR3 protein. The sample has fewer than 50,000 distinct CDR3 sequences, approximately 4% seen once. The sequencing used CD45RA+ CD4+ T cells from PBMCs, pooled from several time points, collected from a donor given antiretroviral therapy, either interrupted or continuous. Indicated subset: naive CD4+ CD45RA+ CD45RO- T cells. These receptor sequences come from a pool of human donors with HIV.

This clonotype was seen many times. The J gene is TRBJ2-5, the V gene TRBV11-1; D is perhaps TRBD1 or TRBD2 (5 bases each). The CDR3 runs 14 residues. CDR1 SGHAT and CDR2 FQDESV come from the germline V gene (reference sequence). The ends were cut back, 9 bases at V and 2 bases at J, with 16 bases in the middle. CDR3 residues: CASGTGRDQETQYF. CDR3 nucleotides: TGTGCCAGTGGGACCGGCAGGGATCAAGAGACCCAGTACTTC. The whole variable domain, remainder taken from reference TRBV11-1 and TRBJ2-5, is EAEVAQSPRYKITEKSQAVAFWCDPISGHATLYWYRQILGQGPELLVQFQDESVVDDSQLPKDRFSAERLKGVDSTLKIQPAELGDSAMYLCASGTGRDQETQYFGPGTRLLVL.

This chain joins TRBV12-3 or TRBV12-4 and TRBJ1-1, with 9 nucleotides matching TRBD1. The CDR3 is 14 amino acids. With V trimmed by 3 bases and J by 5 bases, 4 bases remained unmatched. The CDR3 loop reads CASSLGTGRTEAFF. The CDR3 bases are TGTGCCAGCAGTTTGGGGACAGGGCGAACTGAAGCTTTCTTT.

In its sample, this clonotype was seen many times. The gene calls are TRBV28 and TRBJ2-7, with 9 bases lining up with TRBD1. CDR1 and CDR2 from the germline V gene are MDHEN and SYDVKM. The CDR3 consists of 13 residues. Trimming took 6 bases from V and 4 from J; bases not matched to a gene: 4. Here the CDR3 DNA reads TGTGCCAGCAGCCGGGACAGGGAATACGAGCAGTACTTC. It translates to CASSRDREYEQYF.

This clonotype was counted many times. The rearrangement uses TRBV7-9 and TRBJ2-7; the D gene is possibly TRBD2 (5 bases). Germline V CDR1 and CDR2: SEHNR, FQNEAQ (reference sequence). There are 13 residues in the CDR3. V lost 5 bases, J lost 0 bases, and 8 bases lay in between. DNA for the CDR3: TGTGCCAGCAGCCCGGGATTCTCCTACGAGCAGTACTTC. This gives the protein CASSPGFSYEQYF.

At least ten counts were recorded for this clonotype. The gene calls are TRBV6-5 and TRBJ1-2; tentatively, D is TRBD1 (5 bases). Germline assignment: CDR1 MNHEY and CDR2 SVGAGI. This CDR3 spans 13 amino acids. The germline V and J ends were trimmed by 6 bases and 7 bases, with 15 bases remaining between them. This CDR3 is CASSRQGGGGYTF. The DNA of the CDR3 is TGTGCCAGCAGCCGCCAAGGTGGGGGTGGCTACACCTTC.

This clonotype was observed at least ten times. The CDR3 DNA is TGTGCCAGCACCAAGGGGGTGGGAGGGGGTGAGCAGTTCTTC. Amino acids: CASTKGVGGGEQFF. This sequence joins TRBV9 and TRBJ2-1; perhaps TRBD2 as D (7 bases). The V and J ends lost 6 bases and 9 bases respectively, with 19 bases between them. The CDR3 contains 14 residues. Germline CDR1 and CDR2: SGDLS and YYNGEE. Variable domain in full (rest from reference TRBV9 and TRBJ2-1): DSGVTQTPKHLITATGQRVTLRCSPRSGDLSVYWYQQSLDQGLQFLIQYYNGEERAKGNILERFSAQQFPDLHSELNLSSLELGDSALYFCASTKGVGGGEQFFGPGTRLTVL.

The sample holds many counts of this clonotype. The chain joins TRBV4-2 to TRBJ1-3, with D uncertain. The germline V and J ends were trimmed by 4 bases and 0 bases, with 13 bases remaining between them. This CDR3 has 16 amino acids. Germline V gene sequence: CDR1 LGHNA, CDR2 YNFKEQ. The CDR3 protein is CASSPGSLFSGNTIYF. For the CDR3, the DNA is TGTGCCAGCAGCCCGGGCAGCCTTTTCTCTGGAAACACCATATATTTT.

This rearrangement joins TRBV6-9 to TRBJ1-1; 7 nucleotides align to TRBD1. Germline V gene sequence: CDR1 MNHGY, CDR2 SVAAGI. Trimming took 4 bases from V and 0 from J; bases not matched to a gene: 5. CDR3 length equals 15 residues. CDR3 nucleotides: TGTGCCAGCAGTTCCCTAGACAGGGTGAACACTGAAGCTTTCTTT. Translated: CASSSLDRVNTEAFF.

This clonotype was detected ten times or more. This chain links TRBV2 with TRBJ1-6; 7 bases align to TRBD1. The V segment lost 7 bases and the J segment 10 bases; nucleotides outside the gene matches: 7. The CDR3 sequence is 13 residues long. Germline CDR1 and CDR2: SNHLY and FYNNEI. CDR3: CASIRDSNSPLHF. As DNA, the CDR3 is TGTGCCAGCATTAGGGACAGCAACTCACCCCTCCACTTT.

This clonotype was counted ten times or more. J is TRBJ1-2 and V is TRBV3-1; tentatively, D is TRBD1 (6 bases). CDR3 length: 14 amino acids. The V and J ends lost 3 bases and 4 bases respectively, with 12 bases between them. Per the germline V gene, CDR1 is LGHDT and CDR2 is YNNKEL (reference sequence). CDR3 region: CASSQRDTLYGYTF. The CDR3 coding sequence is TGTGCCAGCAGCCAGAGGGACACCCTCTATGGCTACACCTTC.

This clonotype was seen at least ten times. A read error may produce the germline difference seen at one junction end. The V call is TRBV3-1, the J call TRBJ2-5, with D possibly matching TRBD1 (6 bases). CDR1 is LGHDT and CDR2 is YNNKEL in the germline V gene (reference sequence). This CDR3 comprises 15 residues. Written as DNA, the CDR3 is TGTGCCAGCAGCTATGGACTGGGGGCCCAAGACACCCAGTACTTT. The encoded protein is CASSYGLGAQDTQYF.